Each of the 31 T cell receptor beta chains below was sequenced from the same sample in a study of cytomegalovirus exposure and HLA in healthy donors. It was with 60 Vbeta and 13 Jbeta primers that the PCR ran. The repertoire was sequenced with immunoSEQ multiplex PCR; TCRdb's copy has only in-frame clones and lacks some. The sample carries a few hundred thousand clones, around nine tenths recorded once. Sequences were obtained from PBMCs. The receptor set was obtained from a girl aged 2 to 9 in good health and CMV-seronegative.

This chain uses TRBV29-1 with TRBJ2-1; D perhaps matches TRBD2 (5 bases). The germline V gene encodes CDR1 SQVTM and CDR2 ANQGSEA. Deletions cut 6 bases from V and 0 bases from J, with 12 bases between. The CDR3 totals 14 residues. The CDR3 loop reads CSVAGGSSYNEQFF. The CDR3 DNA sequence: TGCAGCGTAGCTGGTGGGAGCTCCTACAATGAGCAGTTCTTC.

The chain couples TRBV19 to TRBJ1-5; maybe TRBD1 (6 bases). The germline V gene encodes CDR1 LNHDA and CDR2 SQIVND (reference sequence). The CDR3 loop spans 18 amino acids. V was trimmed by 1 base and J by 2 bases, leaving 18 bases between them. Here the CDR3 reads CASSIGKGEKTGNQPQHF. The CDR3 DNA is TGTGCCAGTAGTATAGGGAAGGGGGAGAAGACTGGCAATCAGCCCCAGCATTTT.

The J gene is TRBJ1-3, the V gene TRBV30, with D unresolved. CDR1 is GTSNPN, CDR2 SVGIG, per germline (reference sequence). The CDR3 totals 13 residues. V was clipped by 3 bases and J by 0 bases, with 6 bases between them. This chain's CDR3 is CAWSPGSGNTIYF. The DNA of the CDR3 is TGTGCCTGGAGCCCGGGCTCTGGAAACACCATATATTTT.

The gene calls are TRBV28 and TRBJ1-5; D not certain. Trimming stripped 8 bases from V and 0 bases from J, with 5 bases between. Per the germline V gene, CDR1 is MDHEN and CDR2 is SYDVKM. This CDR3 is 12 amino acids long. The CDR3: CASGRSNQPQHF. The CDR3 DNA reads TGTGCCAGCGGCCGTAGCAATCAGCCCCAGCATTTT.

V gene TRBV4-1 combines with J gene TRBJ2-5; a weak D match, TRBD1 (6 bases). The CDR3 runs 15 residues. The germline gives CDR1 MGHRA, CDR2 YSYEKL. Trimming shortened V by 1 base and J by 4 bases, and 13 bases separated the two germline ends. Here the CDR3 reads CASSQGDKDRETQYF. As DNA, the CDR3 is TGCGCCAGCAGCCAAGGGGACAAGGATAGAGAGACCCAGTACTTC.

The rearrangement uses TRBV11-2 and TRBJ2-3, with 13 bases that match TRBD2. CDR1 is SGHAT, CDR2 FQNNGV, per germline. The V gene end was trimmed by 1 base and the J gene end by 4 bases; junction bases not matched to a gene: 8. The CDR3 spans 18 residues. CDR3 residues: CASSLVLSTSGRSDTQYF. CDR3 in DNA: TGTGCCAGCAGCTTAGTGTTGTCGACTAGCGGGAGGTCAGATACGCAGTATTTT. Filled out from reference TRBV11-2 and TRBJ2-3, the complete variable domain reads EAGVAQSPRYKIIEKRQSVAFWCNPISGHATLYWYQQILGQGPKLLIQFQNNGVVDDSQLPKDRFSAERLKGVDSTLKIQPAKLEDSAVYLCASSLVLSTSGRSDTQYFGPGTRLTVL.

The chain is built from TRBV6-5 and TRBJ2-2, with D possibly matching TRBD1 (5 bases). Germline CDR1 reads MNHEY; CDR2 reads SVGAGI. The V and J ends lost 4 bases and 4 bases respectively, with 10 bases between them. The CDR3 has 14 residues. CDR3 nucleotide sequence: TGTGCCAGCAGTTGGAGAAGGGGCACCGGGGAGCTGTTTTTT. Its protein product is CASSWRRGTGELFF.

CDR3 DNA sequence: TGTGCCGGAAAGGGACTACAATACTTC. It specifies CAGKGLQYF. This chain joins TRBV5-8 and TRBJ2-7; 7 bases fit TRBD2. Trimming removed 10 bases from V and 13 bases from J; junction bases left unmatched: 8. The CDR3 spans 9 residues. CDR1 and CDR2 from the germline V gene are SGHTS and YDEGEE.

The chain links TRBV7-9 to TRBJ1-2, with 8 bases matching TRBD1. Germline lookup yields CDR1 SEHNR and CDR2 FQNEAQ (reference sequence). Trimming removed 1 base from V and 9 bases from J; junction bases left unmatched: 7. The length of the CDR3 is 14 residues. CDR3 sequence reads: CASSLGQGPGSYTF. CDR3 DNA sequence: TGTGCCAGCAGCTTAGGACAGGGGCCGGGTAGCTACACCTTC.

The chain has TRBV19 and TRBJ1-5; D gene ambiguous. The V gene lost 6 bases and the J gene lost 3 bases, with 18 bases spanning the gap. This CDR3 region has 16 residues. The germline CDR1 and CDR2 sequences are LNHDA and SQIVND (reference sequence). The CDR3 DNA reads TGTGCCAGTAGACCGGCGGGTGCTTCCCACAATCAGCCCCAGCATTTT. Amino acid sequence: CASRPAGASHNQPQHF.

The CDR3 DNA sequence: TGCGCCAGCATGAGCGATGAGAACACTGAAGCTTTCTTT. Amino acid sequence: CASMSDENTEAFF. V usage is TRBV5-1 and J usage is TRBJ1-1; no reliable D call. The CDR3 extends over 13 amino acids. Trimming cost V 6 bases and J 1 base, with 10 bases left between them. Germline V gene lookup returns CDR1 SGHRS and CDR2 YFSETQ.

This rearrangement joins TRBV7-9 to TRBJ2-7, with D tentatively TRBD2 (6 bases). The V and J ends lost 5 bases and 0 bases respectively, with 14 bases between them. The germline V gene encodes CDR1 SEHNR and CDR2 FQNEAQ (reference sequence). CDR3 size: 15 residues. CDR3 DNA sequence: TGTGCCAGCAGCGCTCCGGGAGCTCCCTCCTACGAGCAGTACTTC. This codes for CASSAPGAPSYEQYF.

Note on this clone: The junction shows a germline mismatch at one end, possibly a read error. The V gene is TRBV29-1, the J gene TRBJ2-5, with D tentatively TRBD2 (6 bases). CDR1 SQVTM and CDR2 ANQGSEA come from the germline V gene. The CDR3 length is 11 residues. CDR3 DNA: TGCAGCGTTGAGCCGGGAGAGGCCCAGTACTTC. Its protein product is CSVEPGEAQYF.

In nucleotides, the CDR3 is TGTGCCATCAGTGAGGACAGGGATCCCGGGGAGCTGTTTTTT. Its protein is CAISEDRDPGELFF. This chain connects TRBV10-3 to TRBJ2-2, with 7 nucleotides matching TRBD1. Germline CDR1 ENHRY, CDR2 SYGVKD. The CDR3 has 14 amino acids. After removal of 2 bases from V and 6 bases from J, the junction contained 3 bases not matched to a gene.

This sequence joins TRBV25-1 and TRBJ1-1; D is possibly TRBD1 (6 bases). This CDR3 is 14 amino acids long. Deletions cut 6 bases from V and 1 base from J, with 12 bases between. Germline CDR1 and CDR2: MGHDK and SYGVNS. CDR3 protein: CASRSGHGNTEAFF. The CDR3 DNA follows: TGTGCCAGCAGGTCGGGACACGGGAACACTGAAGCTTTCTTT. Together with reference TRBV25-1 and TRBJ1-1, the CDR3 gives the full variable domain: EADIYQTPRYLVIGTGKKITLECSQTMGHDKMYWYQQDPGMELHLIHYSYGVNSTEKGDLSSESTVSRIRTEHFPLTLESARPSHTSQYLCASRSGHGNTEAFFGQGTRLTVV.

This sequence joins TRBV9 and TRBJ1-1, with no clear D. CDR3 size: 14 residues. Trimming stripped 2 bases from V and 6 bases from J, with 14 bases between. Germline loops: CDR1 SGDLS, CDR2 YYNGEE. The CDR3 DNA is TGTGCCAGCAGCGTTATAGGAGAAGTCGCTGAAGCTTTCTTT. Translated, it gives CASSVIGEVAEAFF.

The J gene is TRBJ2-3, the V gene TRBV10-1; D is ambiguous. Deletions cut 3 bases from V and 2 bases from J, with 12 bases between. CDR1 is WNHNN, CDR2 SYGVQD, per germline (reference sequence). The CDR3 covers 15 residues. The CDR3 sequence: CASSDVRSHTDTQYF. Here the CDR3 DNA reads TGCGCCAGCAGTGATGTGCGGAGCCACACAGATACGCAGTATTTT.

The chain combines TRBV10-3 with TRBJ1-5, with D unclear. This CDR3 comprises 15 residues. Trimming took 0 bases from V and 5 from J, leaving 11 bases between them. The V gene's germline CDR1 is ENHRY and CDR2 SYGVKD. The CDR3 sequence: CAISESETSYQPQHF. The CDR3 DNA sequence: TGTGCCATCAGTGAGTCAGAAACATCCTATCAGCCCCAGCATTTT.

Details on this clone: Other nucleotide sequences from this sample produce the same CDR3. The chain uses TRBV7-9 and TRBJ2-5; tentative D call: TRBD2 (6 bases). V was cut by 4 bases and J by 4 bases, with 10 bases left in between. The CDR3 sequence is 13 residues long. CDR1 SEHNR and CDR2 FQNEAQ come from the germline V gene (reference sequence). The CDR3 coding sequence is TGTGCCAGCAGCTCGGGACTTGGAGAGACCCAGTACTTC. Its protein is CASSSGLGETQYF.

CDR3 residues: CASSWTGREGYTF. CDR3 DNA sequence: TGTGCCAGCAGTTGGACAGGGAGGGAGGGCTACACCTTC. The chain couples TRBV27 to TRBJ1-2, with 8 bases identical to TRBD1. V trimming: 4 bases; J trimming: 8 bases; junction bases outside the gene matches: 6. The CDR3 runs 13 residues. Germline assignment: CDR1 MNHEY and CDR2 SMNVEV (reference sequence).

The chain employs TRBV19 and TRBJ2-3, with D perhaps TRBD2 (5 bases). The CDR3 has 16 amino acids. CDR1 is LNHDA and CDR2 is SQIVND in the germline V gene (reference sequence). Trimming took 7 bases from V and 2 from J, leaving 19 bases between them. The CDR3, as DNA: TGTGCCAGTATGGGGTGGGGAGCGAGATTCACAGATACGCAGTATTTT. Residues: CASMGWGARFTDTQYF.

This clone was found a few times. The V gene is TRBV27, the J gene TRBJ2-2; weak D call: TRBD1 (5 bases). V lost 1 base and J 0 bases, leaving 9 bases between the germline ends. The germline CDR1 and CDR2 sequences are MNHEY and SMNVEV (reference sequence). CDR3 length equals 16 residues. The CDR3 DNA reads as TGTGCCAGCAGTTTATTGGTGACAGCGAACACCGGGGAGCTGTTTTTT. This translates into CASSLLVTANTGELFF.

This clone appeared once. The J gene is TRBJ2-3, the V gene TRBV19; 16 bases are a match to TRBD2. The CDR3 extends over 18 amino acids. V was clipped by 7 bases and J by 8 bases; unmatched bases: 15. Germline CDR1 is LNHDA and CDR2 is SQIVND (reference sequence). CDR3 sequence: CASKGTSGGAGRVGTQYF. CDR3 DNA: TGTGCCAGTAAGGGGACTAGCGGGGGGGCAGGGCGGGTGGGTACGCAGTATTTT.

The rearrangement joins TRBV5-6 to TRBJ2-1; 11 bases align to TRBD2. The CDR3 contains 15 residues. Germline lookup yields CDR1 SGHDT and CDR2 YYEEEE. V was pared by 4 bases and J by 10 bases, with 10 bases of the junction left unmatched. The CDR3 DNA follows: TGTGCCAGCAGCCGCGGGACTAGCGGTCTGGGGGAGCAGTTCTTC. Amino acids: CASSRGTSGLGEQFF.

The V gene is TRBV9, the J gene TRBJ1-1; 8 nucleotides line up with TRBD1. Trimming removed 1 base from V and 3 bases from J; junction bases left unmatched: 2. CDR1 SGDLS and CDR2 YYNGEE come from the germline V gene. This CDR3 is 14 amino acids long. CDR3 sequence: CASSVPQGDTEAFF. The CDR3, as DNA: TGTGCCAGCAGCGTACCACAGGGGGACACTGAAGCTTTCTTT.

The chain joins TRBV6-1 to TRBJ1-4; 7 nucleotides align to TRBD1. This CDR3 has 15 residues. V dropped 3 bases and J dropped 8; count of bases not matched to a gene: 9. The germline V gene encodes CDR1 MNHNS and CDR2 SASEGT. The CDR3 nucleotides are TGTGCCAGCAGTGACTCGACAGGGCGTTGGGAAAAACTGTTTTTT. It translates to CASSDSTGRWEKLFF.

The CDR3 sequence: CASSYSGRGQETQYF. In DNA, the CDR3 is TGTGCCAGCAGTTACTCGGGCAGGGGCCAAGAGACCCAGTACTTC. The rearrangement links TRBV6-5 to TRBJ2-5; the D gene is possibly TRBD1 (6 bases). Germline V CDR1 and CDR2: MNHEY, SVGAGI. The CDR3 extends over 15 amino acids. V gave up 0 bases and J gave up 1 base, with 9 bases separating them.

About this clone itself: Mismatch with germline at one junction end may stem from a read error. The chain has TRBV7-7 and TRBJ2-2, with 8 bases that match TRBD1. The CDR3 totals 16 residues. CDR1 SSHAT and CDR2 FNYEAQ come from the germline V gene (reference sequence). CDR3 in DNA: TGTGCTAGCAGCTTGGGGGACAGGCCGAACACCGGGGAGCTGTTTTTT. Protein sequence: CASSLGDRPNTGELFF.

This clone was picked up a small number of times. This chain joins TRBV7-9 and TRBJ2-2; 7 bases are a match to TRBD2. V was clipped by 2 bases and J by 3 bases; unmatched bases: 3. This CDR3 contains 15 residues. In germline, CDR1 is SEHNR, CDR2 FQNEAQ (reference sequence). CDR3 coding DNA: TGTGCCAGCAGCTTAATTAGCGGGCACACCGGGGAGCTGTTTTTT. Translating gives CASSLISGHTGELFF.

This sequence joins TRBV27 and TRBJ2-3; D may be TRBD1 (6 bases). The CDR3 runs to 15 residues. CDR1 and CDR2 from the germline V gene are MNHEY and SMNVEV (reference sequence). Trimming cost V 2 bases and J 11 bases, with 20 bases left between them. CDR3 amino acids: CASSLTRNAGERQYF. The CDR3 nucleotides read TGTGCCAGCAGTTTAACGCGGAATGCAGGGGAAAGGCAGTATTTT.

CDR3 sequence (DNA): TGCGCCAGCAGCTTGGATGGGGCTCGTACTGAAGCTTTCTTT. It codes for CASSLDGARTEAFF. The chain is built from TRBV5-1 and TRBJ1-1, with D perhaps TRBD1 (5 bases). Germline V CDR1 and CDR2: SGHRS, YFSETQ. The V and J ends lost 0 bases and 5 bases respectively, with 11 bases between them. The CDR3 is made up of 14 amino acids.